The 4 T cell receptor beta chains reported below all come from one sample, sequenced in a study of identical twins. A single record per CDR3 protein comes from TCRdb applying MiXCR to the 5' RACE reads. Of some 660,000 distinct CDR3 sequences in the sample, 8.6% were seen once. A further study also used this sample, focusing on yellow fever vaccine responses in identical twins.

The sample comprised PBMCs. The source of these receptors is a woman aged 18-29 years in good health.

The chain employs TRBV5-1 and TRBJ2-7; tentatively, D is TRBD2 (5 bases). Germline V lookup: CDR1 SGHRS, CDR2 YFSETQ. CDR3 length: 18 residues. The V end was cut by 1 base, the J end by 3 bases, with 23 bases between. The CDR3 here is CASSLLQLEDFSRYEQYF. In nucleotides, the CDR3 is TGCGCCAGCAGCTTGTTGCAGCTAGAGGACTTCAGTCGCTACGAGCAGTACTTC.

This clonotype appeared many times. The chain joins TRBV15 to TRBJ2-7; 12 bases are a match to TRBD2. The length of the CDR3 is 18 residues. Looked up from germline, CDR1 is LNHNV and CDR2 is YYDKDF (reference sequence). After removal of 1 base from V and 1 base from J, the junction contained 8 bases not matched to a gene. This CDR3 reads CATSRGLAGVRESYEQYF. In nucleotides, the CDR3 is TGTGCCACCAGCAGAGGACTAGCGGGAGTGAGGGAATCCTACGAGCAGTACTTC.

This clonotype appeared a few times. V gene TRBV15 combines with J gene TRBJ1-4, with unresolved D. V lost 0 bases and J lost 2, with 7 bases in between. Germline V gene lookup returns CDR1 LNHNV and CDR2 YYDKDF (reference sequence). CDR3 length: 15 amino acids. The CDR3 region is CATSRDPRTNEKLFF. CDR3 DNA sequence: TGTGCCACCAGCAGAGACCCTCGGACTAATGAAAAACTGTTTTTT.

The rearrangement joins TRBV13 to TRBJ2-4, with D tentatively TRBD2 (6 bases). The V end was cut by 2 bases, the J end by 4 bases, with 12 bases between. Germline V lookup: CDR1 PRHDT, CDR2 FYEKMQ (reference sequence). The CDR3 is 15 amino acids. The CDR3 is CASSLTTAGKNIQYF. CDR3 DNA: TGTGCCAGCAGCTTAACTACTGCGGGGAAAAACATTCAGTACTTC.